The 29 T cell receptor beta chains in this list originate from one sample, sequenced in a study of cytomegalovirus exposure and HLA in healthy donors. PCR used 60 Vbeta primers and 13 Jbeta primers. The method was immunoSEQ multiplex PCR; TCRdb's version includes in-frame clones alone and lacks a portion of them. The sample gives around 150,000 clones, 84% of which show up once; less than 2% is in the top ten. What was sequenced was PBMCs. These receptors all stem from a young man in good health and CMV-seronegative.

The chain is built from TRBV29-1 and TRBJ1-1; unclear D gene. There are 12 residues in the CDR3. Germline-derived CDR1 and CDR2 are SQVTM and ANQGSEA. Trimming stripped 5 bases from V and 1 base from J, with 8 bases between. This CDR3 is CSVPSGNTEAFF. Written as DNA, the CDR3 is TGCAGCGTTCCCTCAGGGAACACTGAAGCTTTCTTT. Based on the CDR3 plus reference TRBV29-1 and TRBJ1-1, the full variable domain is SAVISQKPSRDICQRGTSLTIQCQVDSQVTMMFWYRQQPGQSLTLIATANQGSEATYESGFVIDKFPISRPNLTFSTLTVSNMSPEDSSIYLCSVPSGNTEAFFGQGTRLTVV.

V is TRBV6-5 and J is TRBJ1-5; perhaps TRBD1 as D (6 bases). The length of the CDR3 is 15 residues. V was cut by 6 bases and J by 0 bases, with 12 bases left in between. Per the germline V gene, CDR1 is MNHEY and CDR2 is SVGAGI. DNA for the CDR3: TGTGCCAGCAGATTAACAGGGTATAGCAATCAGCCCCAGCATTTT. This codes for CASRLTGYSNQPQHF.

The chain carries TRBV29-1 and TRBJ2-3; D call uncertain. Trimming stripped 1 base from V and 2 bases from J, with 7 bases between. CDR1 and CDR2 from the germline V gene are SQVTM and ANQGSEA. The CDR3 consists of 13 residues. The CDR3 reads CSVEAAYTDTQYF. CDR3 sequence (DNA): TGCAGCGTTGAAGCAGCGTACACAGATACGCAGTATTTT.

This clone was counted once. The chain's CDR3 is CASSLAGSNQPQHF. The CDR3 DNA is TGTGCCAGCAGCTTGGCCGGTAGCAATCAGCCCCAGCATTTT. The chain couples TRBV5-4 to TRBJ1-5; D is undetermined. Trimming removed 0 bases at V and 0 bases at J, with 4 bases between. The germline V gene encodes CDR1 SGHNT and CDR2 YYREEE (reference sequence). The CDR3 covers 14 residues.

This chain links TRBV15 with TRBJ1-2, with D unclear. The CDR3 is 15 amino acids. The ends were cut back, 1 base at V and 1 base at J, with 10 bases in the middle. Germline V gene data show CDR1 as LNHNV and CDR2 as YYDKDF (reference sequence). The CDR3 coding sequence is TGTGCCACCAGCAGAGGAGGGTACGGTAACTATGGCTACACCTTC. This codes for CATSRGGYGNYGYTF.

The chain combines TRBV6-1 with TRBJ1-1; unclear D gene. V was cut by 4 bases and J by 5 bases, with 14 bases left in between. The CDR3 has 14 amino acids. Germline-derived CDR1 and CDR2 are MNHNS and SASEGT. The CDR3 is CASSGEEVSTEAFF. In DNA form, the CDR3 reads TGTGCCAGCAGTGGGGAGGAGGTTTCGACTGAAGCTTTCTTT.

The J gene is TRBJ1-1, the V gene TRBV6-6, with 8 bases identical to TRBD1. The trim removed 4 bases at V and 11 bases at J, leaving 9 bases unmatched. The CDR3 runs to 13 residues. Germline assignment: CDR1 MNHNY and CDR2 SVGAGI (reference sequence). The CDR3 DNA reads TGTGCCAGCAGTTCCGGGACAGGCATTGGGGCTTTCTTT. It specifies CASSSGTGIGAFF.

Only one count was recorded for this clone. The V call is TRBV7-9, the J call TRBJ1-4, with a tentative D call TRBD1 (5 bases). The V end was cut by 2 bases, the J end by 0 bases, with 16 bases between. The CDR3 spans 18 residues. The germline V gene has CDR1 SEHNR and CDR2 FQNEAQ (reference sequence). The CDR3 nucleotides are TGTGCCAGCAGCTTACTTTGGGGCGGATTTGCAACTAATGAAAAACTGTTTTTT. Translated, it gives CASSLLWGGFATNEKLFF. Looking up the rest from reference TRBV7-9 and TRBJ1-4 gives the full variable domain: DTGVSQNPRHKITKRGQNVTFRCDPISEHNRLYWYRQTLGQGPEFLTYFQNEAQLEKSRLLSDRFSAERPKGSFSTLEIQRTEQGDSAMYLCASSLLWGGFATNEKLFFGSGTQLSVL.

The chain joins TRBV10-3 to TRBJ2-1, with D possibly matching TRBD2 (6 bases). This CDR3 has 15 residues. CDR1 and CDR2 from the germline V gene are ENHRY and SYGVKD. With 6 bases removed from V and 2 bases from J, the gap between germline ends came to 14 bases. The CDR3 nucleotides are TGTGCCATCAGCGGGAGCGGGCCAACCTACAATGAGCAGTTCTTC. Its protein is CAISGSGPTYNEQFF.

This rearrangement joins TRBV19 to TRBJ2-7; 12 bases are shared with TRBD1. The CDR3 sequence is 15 residues long. The V segment lost 7 bases and the J segment 5 bases; nucleotides outside the gene matches: 9. CDR1 is LNHDA, CDR2 SQIVND, per germline (reference sequence). CDR3 loop: CASNRGTGGQDEQYF. In DNA form, the CDR3 reads TGTGCCAGTAACCGAGGGACAGGGGGCCAAGACGAGCAGTACTTC.

The CDR3 sequence: CASMEGQSSYNEQFF. DNA of the CDR3: TGTGCCAGCATGGAGGGACAGAGCTCCTACAATGAGCAGTTCTTC. The chain is built from TRBV6-1 and TRBJ2-1, with D tentatively TRBD1 (7 bases). This CDR3 comprises 15 residues. From germline, CDR1 is MNHNS and CDR2 SASEGT. V dropped 7 bases and J dropped 0 bases, with 13 bases sitting between them.

V gene TRBV12-5 combines with J gene TRBJ1-6; TRBD1 aligns across 10 bases. Germline CDR1 and CDR2: LGHNT and FRNRAP. Unmatched junction bases numbered 5, after V lost 6 bases and J lost 3 bases. The CDR3 is 16 amino acids. The CDR3 sequence is CASGAGTGVYNSPLHF. The CDR3 coding sequence is TGTGCTAGTGGGGCGGGGACAGGGGTCTATAATTCACCCCTCCACTTT.

CDR3 sequence reads: CASSAGDRVEQYF. The CDR3, as DNA: TGTGCCAGCAGTGCCGGGGACAGGGTCGAGCAGTACTTC. The V and J genes are TRBV28 and TRBJ2-7; TRBD1 agrees at 9 bases. Germline loops: CDR1 MDHEN, CDR2 SYDVKM. The CDR3 consists of 13 residues. V was pared by 5 bases and J by 6 bases, with 5 bases of the junction left unmatched.

The chain links TRBV6-6 to TRBJ2-7; the D gene is possibly TRBD2 (5 bases). This CDR3 is 13 amino acids long. Per germline, CDR1 MNHNY and CDR2 SVGAGI (reference sequence). Deletions cut 2 bases from V and 5 bases from J, with 10 bases between. The CDR3 coding sequence is TGTGCCAGCAGTTACGAGGGCAGGCACGAGCAGTACTTC. Translated: CASSYEGRHEQYF.

The table lists this clone with a few counts. The chain is built from TRBV25-1 and TRBJ2-5, with a tentative D call TRBD1 (7 bases). The V end lost 4 bases, the J end lost 4 bases, and 16 bases lay between the germline ends. Germline CDR1 is MGHDK and CDR2 is SYGVNS. This CDR3 spans 15 amino acids. The CDR3 spells CASSAMEGAGETQYF. CDR3 DNA sequence: TGTGCCAGCAGTGCCATGGAGGGGGCCGGAGAGACCCAGTACTTC.

The gene calls are TRBV4-1 and TRBJ1-4; the match to TRBD1 covers 8 bases. CDR1 and CDR2 (germline): MGHRA, YSYEKL. Losses at the gene ends were 3 bases for V and 8 bases for J; bases not matched to a gene: 8. The CDR3 loop spans 15 amino acids. The CDR3 bases are TGCGCCAGCAGCCACCCGGACAGGGACCGCGAAAAACTGTTTTTT. Translated, it gives CASSHPDRDREKLFF.

This chain joins TRBV6-6 and TRBJ1-2; D may be TRBD1 (6 bases). Trimming stripped 4 bases from V and 0 bases from J, with 15 bases between. The CDR3 is made up of 16 amino acids. Germline lookup yields CDR1 MNHNY and CDR2 SVGAGI (reference sequence). CDR3 in amino acids: CASSLGAGRPNYGYTF. The CDR3, as DNA: TGTGCCAGCAGTTTGGGGGCAGGTCGACCTAACTATGGCTACACCTTC.

The genes are TRBV15 and TRBJ2-1, with 11 bases lining up with TRBD1. V lost 6 bases and J lost 7; bases outside the gene matches: 8. Germline V gene sequence: CDR1 LNHNV, CDR2 YYDKDF (reference sequence). The CDR3 covers 15 residues. The CDR3 DNA sequence: TGTGCCACCAGGGCCGGGACAGGGGGATTGAATGAGCAGTTCTTC. Its protein product is CATRAGTGGLNEQFF.

The chain couples TRBV4-1 to TRBJ1-1; D remains unclear. The germline V gene has CDR1 MGHRA and CDR2 YSYEKL. V was clipped by 0 bases and J by 1 base, with 6 bases between them. This CDR3 has 14 amino acids. The CDR3 DNA is TGCGCCAGCAGCCAAGATGGCAGGAACACTGAAGCTTTCTTT. Its translation is CASSQDGRNTEAFF.

The V and J genes are TRBV7-2 and TRBJ2-7, with TRBD1 identical over 8 bases. Germline V CDR1 and CDR2: SGHTA, FQGNSA. The trim removed 5 bases at V and 4 bases at J, leaving 7 bases unmatched. The CDR3 consists of 14 residues. This chain's CDR3 is CASSVGQGWYEQYF. CDR3 DNA: TGTGCCAGCAGCGTTGGACAGGGCTGGTACGAGCAGTACTTC.

The rearrangement uses TRBV27 and TRBJ2-3, with 7 nucleotides matching TRBD1. The germline V gene encodes CDR1 MNHEY and CDR2 SMNVEV (reference sequence). This CDR3 region has 17 residues. V trimming: 2 bases; J trimming: 1 base; junction bases outside the gene matches: 9. The CDR3 nucleotides are TGTGCCAGCAGTTTAGGGATAGGGGGCCTTGGCACAGATACGCAGTATTTT. It is translated as CASSLGIGGLGTDTQYF.

The J gene is TRBJ2-1, the V gene TRBV15, with D maybe TRBD1 (5 bases). In germline, CDR1 is LNHNV, CDR2 YYDKDF (reference sequence). This CDR3 spans 17 amino acids. The V and J ends lost 3 bases and 0 bases respectively, with 15 bases between them. The CDR3: CATSSGRGDSSYNEQFF. For the CDR3, the DNA is TGTGCCACCAGCAGTGGGCGCGGCGACAGCTCCTACAATGAGCAGTTCTTC.

The gene calls are TRBV11-2 and TRBJ1-2; 10 bases agree with TRBD1. The CDR3 has 16 amino acids. V lost 5 bases to trimming and J lost 4 bases; unmatched junction nucleotides: 10. Germline V CDR1 and CDR2: SGHAT, FQNNGV. CDR3 bases: TGTGCCAGCAGCACCCGGGACAGGGGAAAAAGCTATGGCTACACCTTC. Amino acids: CASSTRDRGKSYGYTF.

The chain has TRBV5-1 and TRBJ2-7, with D possibly being TRBD1 (6 bases). In germline, CDR1 is SGHRS, CDR2 YFSETQ. The CDR3 has 13 residues. V was shortened by 5 bases and J by 5 bases, with 14 bases between the two germline ends. The CDR3 protein is CASRITGTNEQYF. The CDR3 coding sequence is TGCGCCAGCAGGATAACAGGGACGAACGAGCAGTACTTC.

The chain employs TRBV7-3 and TRBJ2-2; D gene unclear. Germline V lookup: CDR1 SGHTA, CDR2 FQGTGA. V was shortened by 5 bases and J by 4 bases, with 8 bases between the two germline ends. The CDR3 has 13 residues. The CDR3 coding sequence is TGTGCCAGCAGCCCAACATCCACCGGGGAGCTGTTTTTT. Its translation: CASSPTSTGELFF.

The gene calls are TRBV29-1 and TRBJ1-2; TRBD1 might be the D (6 bases). Germline V gene lookup returns CDR1 SQVTM and CDR2 ANQGSEA. V gave up 6 bases and J gave up 4 bases, with 15 bases separating them. This CDR3 is built from 13 residues. CDR3 residues: CSVANRASYGYTF. CDR3 DNA: TGCAGCGTGGCTAACAGGGCCAGCTATGGCTACACCTTC.

The sample holds one count of this clone. The J gene is TRBJ2-7, the V gene TRBV7-8, with D possibly matching TRBD2 (7 bases). The CDR3 runs 16 residues. The V end lost 5 bases, the J end lost 5 bases, and 22 bases lay between the germline ends. Per germline, CDR1 SGHVS and CDR2 FQNEAQ. This CDR3 is CASSPRRGGSFNEQYF. DNA for the CDR3: TGTGCCAGCAGCCCCCGCAGGGGCGGGAGTTTCAACGAGCAGTACTTC.

The chain uses TRBV6-5 and TRBJ1-5; D may be TRBD1 (5 bases). The CDR3 has 14 amino acids. The germline CDR1 and CDR2 sequences are MNHEY and SVGAGI. Trimming left V 8 bases short and J 4 bases short, with 15 bases between. The CDR3 DNA reads as TGTGCCAGCTCGCGGGGGTCGTGGAATCAGCCCCAGCATTTT. Protein product: CASSRGSWNQPQHF.

CDR3 protein: CASSVGMGGGGYEQYF. The CDR3 region has the DNA TGTGCCAGCAGCGTAGGCATGGGCGGGGGTGGCTACGAGCAGTACTTC. This chain connects TRBV9 to TRBJ2-7, with 7 bases that match TRBD2. Germline V CDR1 and CDR2: SGDLS, YYNGEE. J was trimmed by 3 bases and V by 0 bases; bases with no gene match: 9. CDR3 length: 16 amino acids.